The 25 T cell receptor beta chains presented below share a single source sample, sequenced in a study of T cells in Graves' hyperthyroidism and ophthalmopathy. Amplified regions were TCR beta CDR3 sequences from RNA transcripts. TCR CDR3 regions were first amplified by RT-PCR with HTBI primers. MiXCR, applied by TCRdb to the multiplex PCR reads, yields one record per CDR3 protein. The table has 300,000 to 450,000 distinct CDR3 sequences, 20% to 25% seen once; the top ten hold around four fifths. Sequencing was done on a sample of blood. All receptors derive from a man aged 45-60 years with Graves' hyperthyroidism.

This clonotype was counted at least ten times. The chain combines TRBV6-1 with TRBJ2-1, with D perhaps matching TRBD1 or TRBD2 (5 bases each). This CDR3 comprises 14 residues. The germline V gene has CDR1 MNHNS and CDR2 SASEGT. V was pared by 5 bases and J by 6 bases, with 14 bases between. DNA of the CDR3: TGTGCCAGCAGTCGCCCCGGGACGGTCAATGAGCAGTTCTTC. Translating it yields CASSRPGTVNEQFF.

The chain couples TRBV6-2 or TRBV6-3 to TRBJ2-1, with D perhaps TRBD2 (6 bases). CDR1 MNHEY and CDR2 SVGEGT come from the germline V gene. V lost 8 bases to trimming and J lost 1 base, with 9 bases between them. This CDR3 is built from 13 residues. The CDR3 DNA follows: TGTGCCAGCTGGGACTTATCCTACAATGAGCAGTTCTTC. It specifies CASWDLSYNEQFF.

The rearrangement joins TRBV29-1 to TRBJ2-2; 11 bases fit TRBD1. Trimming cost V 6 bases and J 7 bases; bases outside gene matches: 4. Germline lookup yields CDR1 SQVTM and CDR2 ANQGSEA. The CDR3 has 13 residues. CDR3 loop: CSVGQGANGELFF. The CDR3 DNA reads TGCAGCGTCGGACAGGGGGCGAACGGGGAGCTGTTTTTT.

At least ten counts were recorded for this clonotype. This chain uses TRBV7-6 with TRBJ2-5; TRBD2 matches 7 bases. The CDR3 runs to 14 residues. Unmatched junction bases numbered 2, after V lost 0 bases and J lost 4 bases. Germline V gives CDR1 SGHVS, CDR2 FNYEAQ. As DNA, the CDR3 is TGTGCCAGCAGCTTAGCCGGGGAGGGAGAGACCCAGTACTTC. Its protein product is CASSLAGEGETQYF. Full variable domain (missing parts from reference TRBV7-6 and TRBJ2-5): GAGVSQSPRYKVTKRGQDVALRCDPISGHVSLYWYRQALGQGPEFLTYFNYEAQQDKSGLPNDRFSAERPEGSISTLTIQRTEQRDSAMYRCASSLAGEGETQYFGPGTRLLVL.

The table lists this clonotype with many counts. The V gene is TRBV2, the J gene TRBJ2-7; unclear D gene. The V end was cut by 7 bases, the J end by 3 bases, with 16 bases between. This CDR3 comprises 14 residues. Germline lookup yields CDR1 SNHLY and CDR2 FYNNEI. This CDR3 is CASKFSGSIYEQYF. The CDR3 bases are TGTGCCAGCAAATTTAGTGGCAGCATCTACGAGCAGTACTTC.

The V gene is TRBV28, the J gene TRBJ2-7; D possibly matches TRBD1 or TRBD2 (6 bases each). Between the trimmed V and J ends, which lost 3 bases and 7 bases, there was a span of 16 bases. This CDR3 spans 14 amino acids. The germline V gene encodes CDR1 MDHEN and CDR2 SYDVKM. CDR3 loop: CASSFEWGAREQYF. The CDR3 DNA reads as TGTGCCAGCAGTTTTGAGTGGGGGGCGCGGGAGCAGTACTTC.

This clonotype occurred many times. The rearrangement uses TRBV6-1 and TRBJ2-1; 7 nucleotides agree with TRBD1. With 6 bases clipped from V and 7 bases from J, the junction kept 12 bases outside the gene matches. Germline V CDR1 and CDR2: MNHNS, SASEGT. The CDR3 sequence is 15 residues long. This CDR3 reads CASRGTGVVRNEQFF. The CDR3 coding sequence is TGTGCCAGCAGGGGAACAGGGGTAGTCAGGAATGAGCAGTTCTTC.

Written as DNA, the CDR3 is TGTGCCAGCAACATCAGGGGGTCTAATTCACCCCTCCACTTT. Translation: CASNIRGSNSPLHF. The chain joins TRBV12-3 or TRBV12-4 to TRBJ1-6; 7 bases are shared with TRBD1. The CDR3 runs to 14 residues. V dropped 7 bases and J dropped 6; count of bases not matched to a gene: 6.

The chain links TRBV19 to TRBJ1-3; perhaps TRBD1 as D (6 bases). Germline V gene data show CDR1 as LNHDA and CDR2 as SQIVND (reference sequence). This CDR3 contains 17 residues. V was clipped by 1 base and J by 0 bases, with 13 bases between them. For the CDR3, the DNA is TGTGCCAGTAGTATAGTCAACGGGGGCCACTCTGGAAACACCATATATTTT. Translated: CASSIVNGGHSGNTIYF.

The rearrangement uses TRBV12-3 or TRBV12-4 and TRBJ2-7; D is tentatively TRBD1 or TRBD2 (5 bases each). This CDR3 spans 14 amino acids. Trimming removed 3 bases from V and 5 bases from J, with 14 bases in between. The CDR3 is CASSLRGDGDEQYF. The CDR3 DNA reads TGTGCCAGCAGTTTGAGGGGAGACGGCGACGAGCAGTACTTC.

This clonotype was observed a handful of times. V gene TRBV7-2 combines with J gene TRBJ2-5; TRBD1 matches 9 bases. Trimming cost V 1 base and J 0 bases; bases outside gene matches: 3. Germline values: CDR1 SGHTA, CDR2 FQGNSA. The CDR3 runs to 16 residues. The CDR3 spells CASSLGQGVDQETQYF. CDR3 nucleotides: TGTGCCAGCAGCTTAGGACAGGGGGTAGACCAAGAGACCCAGTACTTC.

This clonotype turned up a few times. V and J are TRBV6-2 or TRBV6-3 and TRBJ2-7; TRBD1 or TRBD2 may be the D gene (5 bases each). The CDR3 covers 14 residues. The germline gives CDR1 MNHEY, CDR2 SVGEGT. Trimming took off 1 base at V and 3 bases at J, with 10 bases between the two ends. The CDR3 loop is CASSYYGARYEQYF. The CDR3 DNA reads TGTGCCAGCAGTTACTACGGGGCGCGCTACGAGCAGTACTTC.

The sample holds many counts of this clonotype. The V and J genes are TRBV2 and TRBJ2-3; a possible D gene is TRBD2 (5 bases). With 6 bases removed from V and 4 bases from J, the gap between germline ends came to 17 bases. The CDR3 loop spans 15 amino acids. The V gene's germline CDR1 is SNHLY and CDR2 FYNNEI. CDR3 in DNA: TGTGCCAGCAGACTACTAGTAACAGTCGCAGATACGCAGTATTTT. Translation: CASRLLVTVADTQYF.

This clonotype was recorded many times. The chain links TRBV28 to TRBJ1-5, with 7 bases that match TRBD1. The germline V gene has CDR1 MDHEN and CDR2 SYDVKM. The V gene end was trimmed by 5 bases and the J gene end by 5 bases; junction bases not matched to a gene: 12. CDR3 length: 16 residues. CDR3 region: CASSPPRAGGYQPQHF. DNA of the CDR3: TGTGCCAGCAGTCCACCCCGGGCAGGGGGATATCAGCCCCAGCATTTT.

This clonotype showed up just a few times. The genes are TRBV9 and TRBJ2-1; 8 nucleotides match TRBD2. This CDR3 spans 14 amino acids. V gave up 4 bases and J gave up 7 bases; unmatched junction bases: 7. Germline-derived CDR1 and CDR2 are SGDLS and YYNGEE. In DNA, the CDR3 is TGTGCCAGCAGCCCCGGGAGGGCCAGGAATGAGCAGTTCTTC. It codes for CASSPGRARNEQFF.

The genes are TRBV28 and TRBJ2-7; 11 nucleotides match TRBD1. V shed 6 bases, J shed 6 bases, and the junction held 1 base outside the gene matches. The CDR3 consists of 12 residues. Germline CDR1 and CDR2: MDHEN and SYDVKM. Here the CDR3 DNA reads TGTGCCAGCAGCGGACAGGGGGCCGAGCAGTACTTC. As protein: CASSGQGAEQYF.

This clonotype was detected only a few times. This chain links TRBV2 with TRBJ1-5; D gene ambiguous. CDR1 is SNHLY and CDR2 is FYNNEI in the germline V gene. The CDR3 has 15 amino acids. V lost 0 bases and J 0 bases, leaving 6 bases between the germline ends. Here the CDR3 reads CASSEAGYSNQPQHF. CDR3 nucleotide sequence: TGTGCCAGCAGTGAAGCAGGGTATAGCAATCAGCCCCAGCATTTT.

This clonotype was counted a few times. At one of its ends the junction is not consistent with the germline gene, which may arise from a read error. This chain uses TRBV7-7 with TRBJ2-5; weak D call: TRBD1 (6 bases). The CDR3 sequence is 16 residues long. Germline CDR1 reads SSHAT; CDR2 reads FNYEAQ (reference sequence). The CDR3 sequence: CASSFGLRQRGETQYF. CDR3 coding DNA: TGTGCTAGCAGCTTTGGGCTTCGACAGAGGGGGGAGACCCAGTACTTC.

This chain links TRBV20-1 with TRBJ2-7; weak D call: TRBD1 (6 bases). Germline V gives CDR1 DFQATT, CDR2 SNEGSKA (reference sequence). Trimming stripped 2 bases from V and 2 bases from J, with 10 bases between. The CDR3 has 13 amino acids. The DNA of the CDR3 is TGCAGTGCTAGACGGACAGCTCCCTACGAGCAGTACTTC. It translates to CSARRTAPYEQYF.

CDR3 in DNA: TGTGCCAGCAGCGCACAGGGGAACTATGGCTACACCTTC. It translates to CASSAQGNYGYTF. This chain uses TRBV6-2 or TRBV6-3 with TRBJ1-2; 7 bases map to TRBD1. Germline V gives CDR1 MNHEY, CDR2 SVGEGT. There are 13 residues in the CDR3. The V segment lost 6 bases and the J segment 2 bases; nucleotides outside the gene matches: 3.

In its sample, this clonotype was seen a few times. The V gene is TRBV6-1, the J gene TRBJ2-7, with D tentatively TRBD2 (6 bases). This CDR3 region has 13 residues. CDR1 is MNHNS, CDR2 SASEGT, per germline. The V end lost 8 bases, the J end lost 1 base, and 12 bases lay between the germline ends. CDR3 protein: CASRWGESYEQYF. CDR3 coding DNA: TGTGCCAGCCGGTGGGGGGAATCCTACGAGCAGTACTTC.

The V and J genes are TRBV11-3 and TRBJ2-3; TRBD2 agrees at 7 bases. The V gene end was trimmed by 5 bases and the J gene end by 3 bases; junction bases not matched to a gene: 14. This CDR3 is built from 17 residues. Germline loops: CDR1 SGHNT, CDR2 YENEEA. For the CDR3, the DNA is TGTGCCAGCAGCATCAGCGGGACCTACGGGAGGACAGATACGCAGTATTTT. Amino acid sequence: CASSISGTYGRTDTQYF.

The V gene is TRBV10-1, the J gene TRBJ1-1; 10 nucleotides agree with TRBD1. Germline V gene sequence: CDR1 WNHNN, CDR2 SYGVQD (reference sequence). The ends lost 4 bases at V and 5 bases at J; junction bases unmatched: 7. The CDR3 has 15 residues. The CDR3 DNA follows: TGCGCCAGCAGTGGGGACAGGGGAGACTTGACTGAAGCTTTCTTT. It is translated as CASSGDRGDLTEAFF.

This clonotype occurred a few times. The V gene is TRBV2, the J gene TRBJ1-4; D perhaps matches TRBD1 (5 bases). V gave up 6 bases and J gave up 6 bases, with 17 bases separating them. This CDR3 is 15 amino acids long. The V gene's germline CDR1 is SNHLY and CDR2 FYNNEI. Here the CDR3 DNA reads TGTGCCAGCAGCCCGCTATGGGACGGCGATGAAAAACTGTTTTTT. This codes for CASSPLWDGDEKLFF.

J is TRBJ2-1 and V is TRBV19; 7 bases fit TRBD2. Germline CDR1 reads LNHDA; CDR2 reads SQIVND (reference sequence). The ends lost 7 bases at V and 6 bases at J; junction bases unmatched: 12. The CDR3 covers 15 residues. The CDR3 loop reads CASTIGGDYGNEQFF. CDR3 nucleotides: TGTGCCAGTACTATTGGGGGGGACTACGGCAATGAGCAGTTCTTC.